This TCR beta chain is drawn from a study of identical twins. This clonotype was picked up a small number of times. Its antigen remains unidentified. Each CDR3 protein gets one entry after TCRdb re-called the 5' RACE reads with MiXCR. The data contain 1.5 million to 2 million distinct CDR3 sequences, roughly a third of them seen just once; the ten biggest clones take up 0.25% to 0.3%. Findings of the study overall: Within beta out-of-frame sequences, the excess sharing observed between twins was weaker.

The CDR3 is 17 residues long. Germline V CDR1 and CDR2: SGHRS, YFSETQ. The sample comprised cord blood. The TCR originated in a newborn girl in good health. This chain uses TRBV5-1 with TRBJ2-1; 10 positions match TRBD2. Gene TRBJ2-7 matches the end of the DNA better, so the J call may be wrong. The CDR3 is CASSPPGAGGPYNEQYF. CDR3 DNA: TGCGCCAGCAGCCCCCCAGGAGCGGGGGGGCCCTACAATGAGCAGTACTTC.